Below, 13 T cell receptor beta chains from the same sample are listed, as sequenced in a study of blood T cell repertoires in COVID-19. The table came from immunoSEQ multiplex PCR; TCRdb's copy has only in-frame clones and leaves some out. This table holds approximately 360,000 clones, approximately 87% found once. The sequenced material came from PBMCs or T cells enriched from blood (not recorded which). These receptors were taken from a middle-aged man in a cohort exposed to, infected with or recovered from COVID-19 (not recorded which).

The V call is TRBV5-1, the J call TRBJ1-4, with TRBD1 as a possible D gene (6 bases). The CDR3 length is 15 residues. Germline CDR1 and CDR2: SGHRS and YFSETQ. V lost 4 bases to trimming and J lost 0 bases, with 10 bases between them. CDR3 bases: TGCGCCAGCAGCAGCGGACAGCCAACTAATGAAAAACTGTTTTTT. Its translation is CASSSGQPTNEKLFF.

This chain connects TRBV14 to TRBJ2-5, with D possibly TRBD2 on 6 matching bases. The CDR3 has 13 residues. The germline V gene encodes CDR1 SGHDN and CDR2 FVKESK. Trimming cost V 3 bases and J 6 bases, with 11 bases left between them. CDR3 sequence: CASSQGRGQTQYF. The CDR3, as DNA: TGTGCCAGCAGCCAGGGGCGGGGACAGACCCAGTACTTC.

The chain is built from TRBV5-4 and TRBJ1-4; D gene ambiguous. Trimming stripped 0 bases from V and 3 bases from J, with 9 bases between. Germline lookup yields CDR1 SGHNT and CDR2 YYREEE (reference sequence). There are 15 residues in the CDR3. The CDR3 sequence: CASSLAEGANEKLFF. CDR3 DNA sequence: TGTGCCAGCAGCTTGGCGGAGGGAGCTAATGAAAAACTGTTTTTT. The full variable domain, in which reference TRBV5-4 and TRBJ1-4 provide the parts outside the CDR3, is ETGVTQSPTHLIKTRGQQVTLRCSSQSGHNTVSWYQQALGQGPQFIFQYYREEENGRGNFPPRFSGLQFPNYSSELNVNALELDDSALYLCASSLAEGANEKLFFGSGTQLSVL.

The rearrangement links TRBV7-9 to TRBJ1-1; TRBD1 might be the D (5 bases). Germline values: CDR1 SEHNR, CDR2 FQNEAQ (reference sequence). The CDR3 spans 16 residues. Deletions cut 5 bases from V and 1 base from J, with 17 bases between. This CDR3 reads CASSRGGRASNTEAFF. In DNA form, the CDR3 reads TGTGCCAGCAGCCGGGGCGGGAGGGCTTCGAACACTGAAGCTTTCTTT.

CDR3 sequence: CASSLQGNTEAFF. The DNA of the CDR3 is TGTGCCAGCAGCTTACAGGGGAACACTGAAGCTTTCTTT. The gene calls are TRBV11-3 and TRBJ1-1; a possible D gene is TRBD1 (5 bases). Germline V gene data show CDR1 as SGHNT and CDR2 as YENEEA. The CDR3 totals 13 residues. The ends were cut back, 2 bases at V and 1 base at J, with 5 bases in the middle.

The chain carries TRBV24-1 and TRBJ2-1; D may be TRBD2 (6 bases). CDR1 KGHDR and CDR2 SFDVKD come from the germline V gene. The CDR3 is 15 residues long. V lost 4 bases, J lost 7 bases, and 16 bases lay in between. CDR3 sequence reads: CATSDSGRRVNEQFF. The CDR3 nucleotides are TGTGCCACCAGTGACAGTGGGCGGAGGGTTAATGAGCAGTTCTTC.

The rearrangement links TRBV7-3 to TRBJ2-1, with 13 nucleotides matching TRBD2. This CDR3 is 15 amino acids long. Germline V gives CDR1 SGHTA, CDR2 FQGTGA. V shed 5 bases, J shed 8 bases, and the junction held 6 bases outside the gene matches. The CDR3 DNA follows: TGTGCCAGCAGCCCCGGGACTAGCGGGAACTATGAGCAGTTCTTC. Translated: CASSPGTSGNYEQFF.

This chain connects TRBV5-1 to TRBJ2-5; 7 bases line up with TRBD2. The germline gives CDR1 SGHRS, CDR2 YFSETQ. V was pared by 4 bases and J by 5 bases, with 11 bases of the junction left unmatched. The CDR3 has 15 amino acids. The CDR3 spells CASSTGRAAMETQYF. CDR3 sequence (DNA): TGCGCCAGCAGCACGGGGAGGGCTGCTATGGAGACCCAGTACTTC. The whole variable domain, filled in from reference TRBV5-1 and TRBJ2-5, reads KAGVTQTPRYLIKTRGQQVTLSCSPISGHRSVSWYQQTPGQGLQFLFEYFSETQRNKGNFPGRFSGRQFSNSRSEMNVSTLELGDSALYLCASSTGRAAMETQYFGPGTRLLVL.

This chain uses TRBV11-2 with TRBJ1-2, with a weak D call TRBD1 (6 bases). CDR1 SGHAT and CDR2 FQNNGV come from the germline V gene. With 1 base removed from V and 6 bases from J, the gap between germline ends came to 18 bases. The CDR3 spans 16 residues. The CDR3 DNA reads TGTGCCAGCAGCTTAGCTACGGGACACGAACGGGATGGCTACACCTTC. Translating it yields CASSLATGHERDGYTF.

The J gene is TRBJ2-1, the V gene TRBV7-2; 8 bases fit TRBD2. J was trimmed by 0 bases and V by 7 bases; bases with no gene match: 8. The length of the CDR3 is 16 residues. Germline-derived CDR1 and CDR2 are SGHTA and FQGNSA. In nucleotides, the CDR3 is TGTGCCAGCAAGCCGTCACTAGCGGCCTCCTACAATGAGCAGTTCTTC. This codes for CASKPSLAASYNEQFF. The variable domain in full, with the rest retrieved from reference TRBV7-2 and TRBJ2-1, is GAGVSQSPSNKVTEKGKDVELRCDPISGHTALYWYRQSLGQGLEFLIYFQGNSAPDKSGLPSDRFSAERTGGSVSTLTIQRTQQEDSAVYLCASKPSLAASYNEQFFGPGTRLTVL.

The CDR3 region is CASSLLAGLTDTQYF. In nucleotides, the CDR3 is TGCGCCAGCAGCCTACTAGCGGGACTCACAGATACGCAGTATTTT. J is TRBJ2-3 and V is TRBV5-1; TRBD2 aligns across 10 bases. Germline V gives CDR1 SGHRS, CDR2 YFSETQ. The CDR3 runs to 15 residues. V dropped 4 bases and J dropped 2; count of bases not matched to a gene: 4. Variable domain in full (rest from reference TRBV5-1 and TRBJ2-3): KAGVTQTPRYLIKTRGQQVTLSCSPISGHRSVSWYQQTPGQGLQFLFEYFSETQRNKGNFPGRFSGRQFSNSRSEMNVSTLELGDSALYLCASSLLAGLTDTQYFGPGTRLTVL.

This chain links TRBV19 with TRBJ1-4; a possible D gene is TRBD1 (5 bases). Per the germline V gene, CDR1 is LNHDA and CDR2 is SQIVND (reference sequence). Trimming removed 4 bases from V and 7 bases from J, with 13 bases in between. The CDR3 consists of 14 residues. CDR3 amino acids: CASSKRGISEKLFF. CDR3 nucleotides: TGTGCCAGTAGTAAGCGGGGGATAAGTGAAAAACTGTTTTTT.

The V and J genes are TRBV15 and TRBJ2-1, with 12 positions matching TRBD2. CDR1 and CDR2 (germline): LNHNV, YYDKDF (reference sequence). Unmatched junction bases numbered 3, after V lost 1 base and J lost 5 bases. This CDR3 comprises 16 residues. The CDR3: CATSRGTSGRHNEQFF. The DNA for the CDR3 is TGTGCCACCAGCAGAGGTACTAGCGGGAGGCACAATGAGCAGTTCTTC.